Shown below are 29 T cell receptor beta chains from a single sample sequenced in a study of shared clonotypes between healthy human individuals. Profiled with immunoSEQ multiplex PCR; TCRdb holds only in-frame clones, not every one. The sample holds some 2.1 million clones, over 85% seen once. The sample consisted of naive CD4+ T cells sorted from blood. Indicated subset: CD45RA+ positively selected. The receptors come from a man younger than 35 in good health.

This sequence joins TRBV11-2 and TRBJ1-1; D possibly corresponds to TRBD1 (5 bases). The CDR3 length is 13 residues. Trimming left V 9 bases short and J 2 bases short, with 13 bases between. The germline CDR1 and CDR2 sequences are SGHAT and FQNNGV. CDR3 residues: CASDRRANTEAFF. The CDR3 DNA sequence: TGTGCCAGTGATCGCAGGGCCAACACTGAAGCTTTCTTT. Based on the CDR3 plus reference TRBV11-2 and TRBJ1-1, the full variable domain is EAGVAQSPRYKIIEKRQSVAFWCNPISGHATLYWYQQILGQGPKLLIQFQNNGVVDDSQLPKDRFSAERLKGVDSTLKIQPAKLEDSAVYLCASDRRANTEAFFGQGTRLTVV.

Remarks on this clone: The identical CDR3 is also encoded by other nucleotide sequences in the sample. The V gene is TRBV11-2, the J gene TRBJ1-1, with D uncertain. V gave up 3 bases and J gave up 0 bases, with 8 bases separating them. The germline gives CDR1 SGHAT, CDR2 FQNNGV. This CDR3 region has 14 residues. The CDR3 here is CASSFTGVNTEAFF. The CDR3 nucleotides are TGTGCCAGCAGCTTCACCGGGGTGAACACTGAAGCTTTCTTT.

The DNA for the CDR3 is TGTGCCAGCAGCTTTGACACCGGGGGGATCAGGTACTTC. Translating it yields CASSFDTGGIRYF. The chain combines TRBV7-2 with TRBJ2-5; 7 positions match TRBD2. V gave up 3 bases and J gave up 13 bases; unmatched junction bases: 11. Germline V CDR1 and CDR2: SGHTA, FQGNSA. This CDR3 has 13 amino acids.

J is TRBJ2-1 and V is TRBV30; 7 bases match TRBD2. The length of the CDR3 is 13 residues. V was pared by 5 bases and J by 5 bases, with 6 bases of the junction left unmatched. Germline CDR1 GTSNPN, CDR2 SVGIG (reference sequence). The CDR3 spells CAWGGRAHNEQFF. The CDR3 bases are TGTGCCTGGGGAGGGAGGGCCCACAATGAGCAGTTCTTC.

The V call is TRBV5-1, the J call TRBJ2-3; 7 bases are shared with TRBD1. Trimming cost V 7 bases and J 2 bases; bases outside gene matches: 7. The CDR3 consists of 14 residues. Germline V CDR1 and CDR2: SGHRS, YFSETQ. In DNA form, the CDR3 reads TGCGCCAGCCTCCCGGGACAGCACACAGATACGCAGTATTTT. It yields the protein CASLPGQHTDTQYF.

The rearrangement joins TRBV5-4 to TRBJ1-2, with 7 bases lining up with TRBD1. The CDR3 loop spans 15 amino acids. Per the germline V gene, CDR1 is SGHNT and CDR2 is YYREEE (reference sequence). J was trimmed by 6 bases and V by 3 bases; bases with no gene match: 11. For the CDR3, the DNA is TGTGCCAGCAGCTCAACAGGGGCTGAGCTTGATGGCTACACCTTC. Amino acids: CASSSTGAELDGYTF. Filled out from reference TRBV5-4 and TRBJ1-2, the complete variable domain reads ETGVTQSPTHLIKTRGQQVTLRCSSQSGHNTVSWYQQALGQGPQFIFQYYREEENGRGNFPPRFSGLQFPNYSSELNVNALELDDSALYLCASSSTGAELDGYTFGSGTRLTVV.

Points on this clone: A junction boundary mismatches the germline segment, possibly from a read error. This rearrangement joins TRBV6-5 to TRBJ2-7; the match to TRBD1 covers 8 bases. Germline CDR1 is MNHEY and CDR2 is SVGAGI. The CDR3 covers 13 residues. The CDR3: CACRTGSSYEQYF. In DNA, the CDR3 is TGTGCCTGCAGGACAGGGAGCTCCTACGAGCAGTACTTC.

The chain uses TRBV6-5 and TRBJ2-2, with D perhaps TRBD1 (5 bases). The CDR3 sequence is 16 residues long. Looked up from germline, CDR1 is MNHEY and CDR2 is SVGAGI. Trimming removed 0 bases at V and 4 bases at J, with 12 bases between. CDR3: CASSYSIRGGTGELFF. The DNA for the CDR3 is TGTGCCAGCAGTTACTCGATTAGGGGCGGCACCGGGGAGCTGTTTTTT.

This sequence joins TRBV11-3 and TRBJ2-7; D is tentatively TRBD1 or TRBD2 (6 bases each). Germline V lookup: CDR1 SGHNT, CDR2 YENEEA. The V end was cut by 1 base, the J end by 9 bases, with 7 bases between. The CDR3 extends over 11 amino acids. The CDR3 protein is CASSLGGAQYF. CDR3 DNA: TGTGCCAGCAGCTTAGGGGGGGCGCAGTACTTC. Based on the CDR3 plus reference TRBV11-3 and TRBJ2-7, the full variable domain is EAGVVQSPRYKIIEKKQPVAFWCNPISGHNTLYWYLQNLGQGPELLIRYENEEAVDDSQLPKDRFSAERLKGVDSTLKIQPAELGDSAVYLCASSLGGAQYFGPGTRLTVT.

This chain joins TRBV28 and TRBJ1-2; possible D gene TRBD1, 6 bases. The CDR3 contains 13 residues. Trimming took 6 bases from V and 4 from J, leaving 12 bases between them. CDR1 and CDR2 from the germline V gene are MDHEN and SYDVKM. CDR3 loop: CASRRGEGYGYTF. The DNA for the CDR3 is TGTGCCAGCAGGAGGGGGGAGGGCTATGGCTACACCTTC.

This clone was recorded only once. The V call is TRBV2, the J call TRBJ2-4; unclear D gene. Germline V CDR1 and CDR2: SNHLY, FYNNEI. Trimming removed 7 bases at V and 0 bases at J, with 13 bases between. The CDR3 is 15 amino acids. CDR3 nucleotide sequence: TGTGCCAGCATGACGGACGGATTAGCCAAAAACATTCAGTACTTC. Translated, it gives CASMTDGLAKNIQYF.

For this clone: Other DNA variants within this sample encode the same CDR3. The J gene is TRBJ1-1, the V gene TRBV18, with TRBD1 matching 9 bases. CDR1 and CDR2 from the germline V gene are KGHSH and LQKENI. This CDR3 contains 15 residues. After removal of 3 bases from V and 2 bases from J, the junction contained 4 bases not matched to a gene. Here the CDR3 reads CASSPPTGGNTEAFF. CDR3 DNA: TGTGCCAGCTCACCTCCGACAGGGGGAAACACTGAAGCTTTCTTT.

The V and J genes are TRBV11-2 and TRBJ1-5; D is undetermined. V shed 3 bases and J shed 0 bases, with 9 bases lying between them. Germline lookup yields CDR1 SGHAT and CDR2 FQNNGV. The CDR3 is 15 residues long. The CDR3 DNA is TGTGCCAGCAGCTTTGATCCCCTTAGCAATCAGCCCCAGCATTTT. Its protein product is CASSFDPLSNQPQHF. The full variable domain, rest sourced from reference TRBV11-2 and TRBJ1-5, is EAGVAQSPRYKIIEKRQSVAFWCNPISGHATLYWYQQILGQGPKLLIQFQNNGVVDDSQLPKDRFSAERLKGVDSTLKIQPAKLEDSAVYLCASSFDPLSNQPQHFGDGTRLSIL.

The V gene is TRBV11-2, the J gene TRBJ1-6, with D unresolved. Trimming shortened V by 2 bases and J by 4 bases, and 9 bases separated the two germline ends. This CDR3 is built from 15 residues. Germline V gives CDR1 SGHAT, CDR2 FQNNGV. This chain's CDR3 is CASSLNVDYNSPLHF. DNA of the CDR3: TGTGCCAGCAGCTTAAACGTGGATTATAATTCACCCCTCCACTTT.

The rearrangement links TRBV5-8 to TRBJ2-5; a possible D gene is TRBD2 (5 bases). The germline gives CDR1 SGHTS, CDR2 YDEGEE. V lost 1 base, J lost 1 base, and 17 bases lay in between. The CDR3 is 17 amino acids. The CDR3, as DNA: TGTGCCAGCAGCTTGTACGGGGTAACGAAGGGCCAAGAGACCCAGTACTTC. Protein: CASSLYGVTKGQETQYF.

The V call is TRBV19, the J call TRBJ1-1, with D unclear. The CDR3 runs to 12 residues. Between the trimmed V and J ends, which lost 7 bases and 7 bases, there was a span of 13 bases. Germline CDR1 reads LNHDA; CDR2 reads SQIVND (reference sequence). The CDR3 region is CASTQTEFEAFF. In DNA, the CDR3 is TGTGCCAGTACCCAAACAGAGTTTGAAGCTTTCTTT.

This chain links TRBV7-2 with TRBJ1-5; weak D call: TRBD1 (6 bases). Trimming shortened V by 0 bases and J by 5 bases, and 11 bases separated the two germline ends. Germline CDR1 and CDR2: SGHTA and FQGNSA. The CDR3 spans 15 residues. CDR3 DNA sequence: TGTGCCAGCAGCTTAGCGGCAGGGGCCCATCAGCCCCAGCATTTT. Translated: CASSLAAGAHQPQHF.

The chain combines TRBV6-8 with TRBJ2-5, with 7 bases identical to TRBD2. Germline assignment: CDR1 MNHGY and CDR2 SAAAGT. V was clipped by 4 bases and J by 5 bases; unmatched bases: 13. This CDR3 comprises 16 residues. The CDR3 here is CASSSLSSGAGETQYF. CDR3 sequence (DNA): TGTGCCAGCAGTTCCCTATCTAGCGGCGCTGGGGAGACCCAGTACTTC.

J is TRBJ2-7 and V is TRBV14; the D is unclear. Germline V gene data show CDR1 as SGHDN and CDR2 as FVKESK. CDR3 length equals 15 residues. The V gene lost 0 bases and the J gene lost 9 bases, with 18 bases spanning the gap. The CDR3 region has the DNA TGTGCCAGCAGCCAAGATACTGAAGAGGCCCGGACGCAGTACTTC. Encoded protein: CASSQDTEEARTQYF.

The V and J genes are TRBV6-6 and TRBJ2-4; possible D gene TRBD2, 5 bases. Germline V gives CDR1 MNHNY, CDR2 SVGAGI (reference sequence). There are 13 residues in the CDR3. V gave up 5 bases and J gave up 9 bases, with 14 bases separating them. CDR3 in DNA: TGTGCCAGCAGTCTAGCAAGTGGTGTCATTCAGTACTTC. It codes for CASSLASGVIQYF.

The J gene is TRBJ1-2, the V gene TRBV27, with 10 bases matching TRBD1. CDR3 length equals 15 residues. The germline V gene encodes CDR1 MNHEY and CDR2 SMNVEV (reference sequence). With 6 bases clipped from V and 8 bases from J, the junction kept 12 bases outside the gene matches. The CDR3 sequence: CASRAGTGALRGYTF. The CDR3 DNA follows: TGTGCCAGCAGAGCCGGGACAGGGGCCTTGAGGGGCTACACCTTC.

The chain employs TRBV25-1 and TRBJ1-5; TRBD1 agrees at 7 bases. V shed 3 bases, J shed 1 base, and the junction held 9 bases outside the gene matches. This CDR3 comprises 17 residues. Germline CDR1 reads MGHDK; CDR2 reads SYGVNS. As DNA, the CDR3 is TGTGCCAGCAGTGATCTCCCCGGGACAGTCAGCAATCAGCCCCAGCATTTT. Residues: CASSDLPGTVSNQPQHF. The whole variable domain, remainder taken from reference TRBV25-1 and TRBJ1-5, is EADIYQTPRYLVIGTGKKITLECSQTMGHDKMYWYQQDPGMELHLIHYSYGVNSTEKGDLSSESTVSRIRTEHFPLTLESARPSHTSQYLCASSDLPGTVSNQPQHFGDGTRLSIL.

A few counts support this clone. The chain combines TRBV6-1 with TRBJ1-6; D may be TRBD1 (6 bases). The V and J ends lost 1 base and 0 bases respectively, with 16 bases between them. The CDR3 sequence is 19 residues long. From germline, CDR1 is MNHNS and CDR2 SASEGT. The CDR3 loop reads CASSEGQVDYHSYNSPLHF. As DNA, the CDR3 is TGTGCCAGCAGTGAAGGACAGGTCGATTACCACTCCTATAATTCACCCCTCCACTTT.

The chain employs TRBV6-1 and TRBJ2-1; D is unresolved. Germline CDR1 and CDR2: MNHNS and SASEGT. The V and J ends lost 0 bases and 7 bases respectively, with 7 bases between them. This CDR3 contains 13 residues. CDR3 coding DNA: TGTGCCAGCAGTGAAGCCGGATTGAATGAGCAGTTCTTC. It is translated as CASSEAGLNEQFF.

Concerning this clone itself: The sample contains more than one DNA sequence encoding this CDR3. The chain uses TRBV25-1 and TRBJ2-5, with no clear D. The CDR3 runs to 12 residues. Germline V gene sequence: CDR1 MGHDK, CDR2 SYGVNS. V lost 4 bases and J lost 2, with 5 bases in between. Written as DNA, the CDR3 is TGTGCCAGCAGTGTGGGTCAAGAGACCCAGTACTTC. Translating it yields CASSVGQETQYF.

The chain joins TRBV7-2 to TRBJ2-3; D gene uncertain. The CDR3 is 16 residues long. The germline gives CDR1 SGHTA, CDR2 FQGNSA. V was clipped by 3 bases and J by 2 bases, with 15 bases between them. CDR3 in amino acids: CASSFYGRTLTDTQYF. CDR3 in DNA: TGTGCCAGCAGCTTCTACGGGCGAACCCTCACAGATACGCAGTATTTT.

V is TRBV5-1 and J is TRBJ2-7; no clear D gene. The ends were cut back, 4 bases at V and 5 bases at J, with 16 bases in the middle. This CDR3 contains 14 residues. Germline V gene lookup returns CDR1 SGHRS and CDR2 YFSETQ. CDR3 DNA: TGCGCCAGCAGCCCCCTCGTGGGGTCCGACGAGCAGTACTTC. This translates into CASSPLVGSDEQYF.

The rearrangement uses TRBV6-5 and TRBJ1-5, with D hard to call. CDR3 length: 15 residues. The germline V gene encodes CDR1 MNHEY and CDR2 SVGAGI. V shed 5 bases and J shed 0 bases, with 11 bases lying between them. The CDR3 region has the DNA TGTGCCAGCAGTACCACAGCTTATAGCAATCAGCCCCAGCATTTT. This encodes CASSTTAYSNQPQHF.

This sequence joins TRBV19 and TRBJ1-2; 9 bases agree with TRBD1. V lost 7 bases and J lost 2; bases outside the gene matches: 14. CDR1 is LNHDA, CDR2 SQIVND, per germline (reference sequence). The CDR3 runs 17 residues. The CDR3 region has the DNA TGTGCCAGTAACCCCGGGACAGGGAGGTTAAGAAACTATGGCTACACCTTC. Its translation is CASNPGTGRLRNYGYTF.